This TCR beta chain was recorded in a study of regulatory T cells in long-lasting Graves disease (dated by TCRdb to the early 2020s). Describing the broader study: Newly diagnosed Graves' disease patients had taken antithyroid drugs for less than 3 months. The study was registered as a clinical trial and conducted in China. A total of roughly 33 samples were covered by TCR sequencing, comprising around 13 persistent and roughly 20 newly diagnosed Graves' disease patients. Patients with persistent Graves' disease were compared with patients with newly diagnosed Graves' disease using TCR sequencing and RNA sequencing of peripheral blood.

Comment on this clonotype: Its specific antigen is unknown. No clone much larger than this one lies a single base away; base qualities are absent.

CDR1 and CDR2, looked up from the germline V gene, are SGHVS and FQNEAQ. From the cysteine through the phenylalanine, the CDR3 covers 18 amino acids. The kept DNA is CDR3 alone, 54 bases in frame from the first base. The junction shows trimming of 5 bases on V and 3 bases on J, and the gene matches do not reach 15 bases of it. The sample's time point, from its label and the paper: newly diagnosed GD, antithyroid drugs for less than 3 months. For both TCR sequencing and RNA sequencing, RNA was extracted from PBMCs using TRIzol. Graves' disease was diagnosed according to American Thyroid Association guidelines. The patients came from an endocrinology department in Xi'an, China. Each patient gave 9 to 10 milliliters of peripheral blood, collected in an EDTA anticoagulant tube. Ficoll Paque Plus density gradient separation was used to isolate PBMCs, and no further T cell sorting was performed. An Agilent 2100 Bioanalyzer and agarose gel were used to check RNA quality, while a NanoDrop 2000 measured RNA concentration.

The library was made by multiplex PCR. For sequencing, an Illumina HiSeq 4000 was employed. TCR beta libraries were built with iRepertoire HTBI primers and Arm-PCR amplification of CDR3 regions. Before sequencing, the PCR products went through gel purification. On the study's bioinformatics: A total of 62 TRBV and 14 TRBJ segments were identified across samples and were used for gene usage analysis of CDR3 amino acid clonotypes. COPE and FqMerger were used to merge the filtered high-quality paired reads into contigs. BLAST was used to align contigs to IMGT TRBV, TRBD and TRBJ reference genes, and CDR3 was defined according to IMGT. Clonotypes above 0.1% frequency were classified as highly expanded clones. Shannon entropy served as the measure of repertoire diversity, while the Gini coefficient captured V-J evenness. A clonotype found in more than one individual was treated as public. TCRdb reworked the public reads: Q25 trimming with fastp, MiXCR clone assembly, productive beta chains retained. When rows share a CDR3 protein, they turn into one entry using the most common DNA and genes. TCRdb, not the original authors, processed these V and J calls. The sample data list just over 600,000 distinct CDR3 sequences, and about 16% of these were observed just once. The ten largest clones capture 15% to 20% of the sample.

What the study reported, not specific to this receptor: Only the TCR beta chain was sequenced and analyzed. More public clonotypes were shared among persistent patients (roughly 2,900) than among newly diagnosed patients (roughly 1,000). Compared with newly diagnosed patients, persistent Graves' disease patients had lower TCR Shannon entropy and fewer highly expanded clones, which suggests clonal expansion. TRBV28, TRBJ1-2 and TRBJ2-5 were preferentially used in persistent disease, while TRBV20-1 and TRBJ2-1 were favored in newly diagnosed disease. Because the primary lesion, thyroid tissue, could not be accessed, the study looked at peripheral blood alone. The small sample size was acknowledged by the authors as a limitation that may reduce accuracy.

These data were also filed under a second study, of T cells in Graves' hyperthyroidism and ophthalmopathy. The second study, in turn, reports: Stable Graves' hyperthyroidism was defined as no progression to ophthalmopathy during 18 months of follow-up. Hyperthyroidism patients were newly diagnosed, had a disease duration of under 2 months, and were aged 18 to 65 years. The study excluded patients with uncontrolled infections, other autoimmune diseases, pregnancy or lactation. Clinical symptoms, serum thyroxine and TRAb, thyroid ultrasound, and orbital computed tomography formed the basis for the diagnoses. For the first round of RT-PCR on the TCR CDR3, the HTBI primer set was used together with the Qiagen OneStep RT-PCR kit. Blood samples also contained most of the expanded thyroid clonotypes (frequency above 0.001), which suggests that blood repertoires may reflect thyroid immune responses. In cross-validation, a model built on a 13 V-J signature told ophthalmopathy apart from stable hyperthyroidism with less than 90% sensitivity and roughly 82% specificity, and in testing the same model reached 80%/75%. In validation, the model predicted progression to ophthalmopathy with about 71% sensitivity and 72% to 75% specificity, a median of 6.5 months before onset. To identify distinguishing TCR V-J signatures, a discovery cohort of roughly 100 patients was used, comprising fewer than 45 with Graves' ophthalmopathy and 55 to 65 with stable Graves' hyperthyroidism. Prospective prediction of ophthalmopathy was tested in an independent validation cohort consisting of some 18 hyperthyroidism patients and some 15 patients who later progressed to ophthalmopathy. The approximately 100 discovery patients were divided at random into training and test sets in a 7:3 ratio. The study also compared thyroid tissue and blood T-cell repertoires from several Graves' hyperthyroidism patients. After sampling, hyperthyroidism patients received methimazole starting at 30 mg daily, and ophthalmopathy patients received high-dose intravenous methylprednisolone. The libraries were constructed in a second round of multiplex PCR and then size-selected and purified. Paired-end sequencing of the libraries was performed with 100 bp reads on an Illumina HiSeq2000. SOAPnuke was used to process the raw data, throwing out any read that contained adapters or uncalled bases, had a mean Phred below 15, or lacked an exact constant-primer or identifier match. COPE v1.2.5 was used to merge the high-quality paired reads, and each unique nucleotide sequence was defined as a clonotype. MiTCR v1.1 was used to align the clonotypes against IMGT TRBV, TRBD and TRBJ reference segments. Only V-J combinations with frequency above 0.0001, covering roughly 99% of repertoires, were analysed. The TCS score was defined as F50 (clonal expansion) divided by E x V (chaos), with BLOSUM62-based TCRdist calculated between CDR3 peptides within each V-J. Welch's t-statistics and random forest reduced around 550 V-J features to roughly 13, which were used in a naive Bayes classifier (R e1071). No statistical method was used to fix the sample size in advance, and group allocation was not hidden from the investigators. TCR Vbeta CDR3 sequencing of approximately 140 peripheral blood samples (over 40 ophthalmopathy, roughly 74 hyperthyroidism and roughly 17 progressor patients) is reported in the paper.

The sequence derives from a woman aged 30 to 39 with Graves disease. Donor details come from another sample of the same person, matched by shared clones. The sample consisted of peripheral blood mononuclear cells (PBMCs), taken at new diagnosis, from a patient treated with antithyroid drugs. The V gene is TRBV7-8 and the J gene is TRBJ2-7, with 11 middle bases fitting TRBD1. The nucleotide sequence is TGTGCCAGCAGCCGTAAAACAAAAACCGGGACAGGGGGCTACGAGCAGTACTTC. Translated, it gives CASSRKTKTGTGGYEQYF.